These 13 T cell receptor beta chains were all obtained from the same sample, sequenced in a study of shared clonotypes between healthy human individuals. Produced via immunoSEQ multiplex PCR; TCRdb's table is partial and in-frame only. This table holds more than 2,000,000 clones, about 92% found once. Sequencing input: naive CD4+ T cells from PBMCs. Subset meaning: CD45RA+ positively selected. These receptors were taken from a man aged 18 to 29 in good health. Some clones in this sample may be carry-over from other donors' samples.

The V gene is TRBV19, the J gene TRBJ1-1; maybe TRBD1 (5 bases). This CDR3 has 16 amino acids. Germline lookup yields CDR1 LNHDA and CDR2 SQIVND (reference sequence). V gave up 6 bases and J gave up 0 bases, with 17 bases separating them. The CDR3 loop is CASSSRTGLLNTEAFF. The DNA for the CDR3 is TGTGCCAGTAGCTCTCGTACAGGCCTGTTGAACACTGAAGCTTTCTTT.

This chain uses TRBV7-3 with TRBJ2-5, with 12 bases fitting TRBD2. V was clipped by 5 bases and J by 4 bases; unmatched bases: 5. CDR1 is SGHTA and CDR2 is FQGTGA in the germline V gene. This CDR3 has 15 residues. The chain's CDR3 is CASSILAGGPETQYF. The CDR3 DNA sequence: TGTGCCAGCAGCATACTAGCGGGAGGACCAGAGACCCAGTACTTC.

This clone has more than one count but fewer than ten. V gene TRBV2 combines with J gene TRBJ1-1; TRBD1 is a possible D gene (5 bases). Trimming took 4 bases from V and 5 from J, leaving 11 bases between them. The CDR3 has 13 amino acids. From germline, CDR1 is SNHLY and CDR2 FYNNEI. The CDR3 DNA follows: TGTGCCAGCAGTGTAGCAGGGACTACTGAAGCTTTCTTT. Translated: CASSVAGTTEAFF.

This clone was observed a few times. V usage is TRBV18 and J usage is TRBJ1-1, with D tentatively TRBD1 (5 bases). Germline V CDR1 and CDR2: KGHSH, LQKENI. V was cut by 1 base and J by 0 bases, with 6 bases left in between. This CDR3 comprises 14 residues. The CDR3 here is CASSPRGVNTEAFF. CDR3 in DNA: TGTGCCAGCTCACCACGAGGGGTGAACACTGAAGCTTTCTTT.

The gene calls are TRBV5-1 and TRBJ2-1; D may be TRBD2 (6 bases). The CDR3 sequence is 16 residues long. The V gene lost 0 bases and the J gene lost 1 base, with 11 bases spanning the gap. Per germline, CDR1 SGHRS and CDR2 YFSETQ. Written as DNA, the CDR3 is TGCGCCAGCAGCTTGGCCCCGGGAGTATCCTACAATGAGCAGTTCTTC. Translating gives CASSLAPGVSYNEQFF.

This rearrangement joins TRBV6-6 to TRBJ2-4, with 8 bases lining up with TRBD1. CDR3 length equals 14 residues. After removal of 6 bases from V and 5 bases from J, the junction contained 6 bases not matched to a gene. The germline gives CDR1 MNHNY, CDR2 SVGAGI (reference sequence). The CDR3 DNA is TGTGCCAGCAGCTGGGGACAGGCCCAAAACATTCAGTACTTC. It is translated as CASSWGQAQNIQYF.

Points on this clone: The same CDR3 is also encoded by other DNA sequences in this sample. This chain links TRBV19 with TRBJ2-3; D gene unclear. CDR1 is LNHDA and CDR2 is SQIVND in the germline V gene (reference sequence). This CDR3 has 11 residues. V lost 5 bases to trimming and J lost 5 bases, with 5 bases between them. The CDR3 loop is CASSSGDTQYF. CDR3 nucleotide sequence: TGTGCCAGTAGTTCAGGAGATACGCAGTATTTT.

In the case of this clone: This sample also contains other DNA sequences that code for the same CDR3. The rearrangement uses TRBV5-1 and TRBJ2-3; 11 bases are a match to TRBD2. Germline-derived CDR1 and CDR2 are SGHRS and YFSETQ. V lost 1 base, J lost 2 bases, and 3 bases stayed unmatched. The CDR3 extends over 16 amino acids. The CDR3 protein is CASSLLAGGSTDTQYF. In nucleotides, the CDR3 is TGCGCCAGCAGCTTGCTAGCGGGAGGCTCCACAGATACGCAGTATTTT.

This chain's CDR3 is CASSIRGRTWGEQFF. CDR3 sequence (DNA): TGTGCCAGTAGTATACGGGGGCGCACTTGGGGAGAGCAGTTCTTC. The genes are TRBV19 and TRBJ2-1, with D possibly called TRBD1 or TRBD2 (6 bases each). The CDR3 is 15 amino acids. V was clipped by 2 bases and J by 10 bases, with 18 bases between them. In germline, CDR1 is LNHDA, CDR2 SQIVND (reference sequence). Full variable domain (missing parts from reference TRBV19 and TRBJ2-1): DGGITQSPKYLFRKEGQNVTLSCEQNLNHDAMYWYRQDPGQGLRLIYYSQIVNDFQKGDIAEGYSVSREKKESFPLTVTSAQKNPTAFYLCASSIRGRTWGEQFFGPGTRLTVL.

This CDR3 reads CASSLLGPGTSYEQYF. The CDR3 DNA follows: TGCGCCAGCAGCCTTCTGGGGCCCGGGACTTCCTACGAGCAGTACTTC. The chain recombines TRBV5-1 with TRBJ2-7; possibly TRBD2 for D (6 bases). Germline V gene lookup returns CDR1 SGHRS and CDR2 YFSETQ. The CDR3 contains 16 residues. V was cut by 4 bases and J by 1 base, with 18 bases left in between.

As DNA, the CDR3 is TGTGCCAGCAGCCCCGACAGGGGGGTAAATGAGCAGTTCTTC. As protein: CASSPDRGVNEQFF. The chain carries TRBV6-4 and TRBJ2-1; 9 bases agree with TRBD1. The germline V gene has CDR1 MRHNA and CDR2 SNTAGT. V was pared by 6 bases and J by 7 bases, with 7 bases of the junction left unmatched. The CDR3 extends over 14 amino acids.

This clone was recorded once. This rearrangement joins TRBV20-1 to TRBJ2-3, with D uncertain. V lost 6 bases, J lost 7 bases, and 11 bases lay in between. CDR3 size: 11 residues. The germline gives CDR1 DFQATT, CDR2 SNEGSKA (reference sequence). The CDR3 is CSAASVHTQYF. The DNA of the CDR3 is TGCAGTGCCGCCTCGGTACATACGCAGTATTTT.

V gene TRBV18 combines with J gene TRBJ1-1; 7 bases are shared with TRBD1. Trimming removed 4 bases from V and 4 bases from J; junction bases left unmatched: 6. Germline-derived CDR1 and CDR2 are KGHSH and LQKENI. The length of the CDR3 is 14 residues. CDR3 nucleotides: TGTGCCAGCTCACGGGAGGGGGCACCCACTGAAGCTTTCTTT. Encoded protein: CASSREGAPTEAFF. Filled out from reference TRBV18 and TRBJ1-1, the complete variable domain reads NAGVMQNPRHLVRRRGQEARLRCSPMKGHSHVYWYRQLPEEGLKFMVYLQKENIIDESGMPKERFSAEFPKEGPSILRIQQVVRGDSAAYFCASSREGAPTEAFFGQGTRLTVV.